What follows describes a single T cell receptor (beta chain). The antigen is unknown. This record belongs to a study of OX40 agonist ivuxolimab in advanced cancers. Germline V lookup: CDR1 SGHTA, CDR2 FQGTGA. The CDR3 loop spans 15 amino acids. After removal of 3 bases from V and 5 bases from J, the junction contained 5 bases not matched to a gene. Overall study results and limits: Relatively little clonal expansion, among the lowest observed, appeared in partial responders at 0.1-3.0 mg/kg.

Method: immunoSEQ multiplex PCR; TCRdb's copy keeps in-frame clones and lacks some. The table records tens of thousands of clones, more than 80% of them present only once. The J gene is TRBJ1-5, the V gene TRBV7-3, with TRBD1 matching over 9 bases. The sequencing used CD4+ or CD8+ T cells sorted from blood, collected in a trial of the OX40 agonist ivuxolimab. This receptor was obtained from an adult with an advanced solid tumor such as melanoma, head and neck, liver or kidney cancer. CDR3 coding DNA: TGTGCCAGCAGCTTGACAGGGGGTAGGGATCAGCCCCAGCATTTT. Translated: CASSLTGGRDQPQHF.